Each of the 20 T cell receptor beta chains below was sequenced from the same sample in a study of OX40 agonist ivuxolimab in advanced cancers. Libraries were prepared by immunoSEQ multiplex PCR; TCRdb keeps only in-frame clonotypes and omits some of them. Among tens of thousands of clones listed, roughly 90% were seen once. Sequences were derived from CD4+ or CD8+ T cells sorted from blood, sampled in a trial of the OX40 agonist ivuxolimab. These receptors came from an adult with an advanced solid tumor such as melanoma, head and neck, liver or kidney cancer.

The rearrangement joins TRBV19 to TRBJ1-1; 11 bases map to TRBD1. The CDR3 length is 16 residues. Unmatched junction bases numbered 11, after V lost 5 bases and J lost 6 bases. Germline V CDR1 and CDR2: LNHDA, SQIVND (reference sequence). CDR3 in amino acids: CASSLDRGPRGAEAFF. The DNA for the CDR3 is TGTGCCAGTAGTTTGGACAGGGGGCCCCGCGGGGCTGAAGCTTTCTTT.

The J gene is TRBJ2-1, the V gene TRBV7-3; no definite D call. Germline loops: CDR1 SGHTA, CDR2 FQGTGA. V was trimmed by 2 bases and J by 9 bases, leaving 8 bases between them. The CDR3 consists of 12 residues. The CDR3 DNA sequence: TGTGCCAGCAGCTTATCAGTCGGTGAGCAGTTCTTC. Protein sequence: CASSLSVGEQFF.

This clone was seen a handful of times. This chain links TRBV29-1 with TRBJ2-7, with D possibly TRBD1 on 5 matching bases. V lost 0 bases, J lost 2 bases, and 11 bases lay in between. Germline CDR1 is SQVTM and CDR2 is ANQGSEA. The CDR3 is 14 residues long. In DNA form, the CDR3 reads TGCAGCGTTGAAGATCACAGGTACACCTACGAGCAGTACTTC. The encoded protein is CSVEDHRYTYEQYF.

The chain carries TRBV5-4 and TRBJ2-2; TRBD1 aligns across 8 bases. The CDR3 is made up of 15 amino acids. Losses at the gene ends were 3 bases for V and 6 bases for J; bases not matched to a gene: 7. In germline, CDR1 is SGHNT, CDR2 YYREEE (reference sequence). The CDR3 coding sequence is TGTGCCAGCAGCTCCCCGGGACAGGTTTCCGGGGAGCTGTTTTTT. Amino acids: CASSSPGQVSGELFF.

V gene TRBV6-4 combines with J gene TRBJ1-1, with 8 nucleotides matching TRBD1. The trim removed 6 bases at V and 6 bases at J, leaving 6 bases unmatched. The germline CDR1 and CDR2 sequences are MRHNA and SNTAGT. There are 13 residues in the CDR3. CDR3 coding DNA: TGTGCCAGCAGCCTAGACAGGGGCGCTGAAGCTTTCTTT. It translates to CASSLDRGAEAFF.

The chain is built from TRBV5-1 and TRBJ2-3; the match to TRBD1 covers 7 bases. CDR1 is SGHRS, CDR2 YFSETQ, per germline. This CDR3 comprises 17 residues. V lost 7 bases and J lost 0; bases outside the gene matches: 14. The CDR3 sequence is CASRTTGRYPSTDTQYF. The CDR3 region has the DNA TGCGCCAGCCGGACGACAGGGCGCTATCCTAGCACAGATACGCAGTATTTT.

In its sample, this clone was seen once. This sequence joins TRBV27 and TRBJ1-6; tentative D call: TRBD1 (5 bases). Deletions cut 9 bases from V and 8 bases from J, with 26 bases between. Germline V CDR1 and CDR2: MNHEY, SMNVEV (reference sequence). There are 17 residues in the CDR3. The CDR3 protein is CASRRIGASHIDSPLHF. The DNA for the CDR3 is TGTGCCAGTAGAAGAATCGGGGCCTCCCATATTGATTCACCCCTCCACTTT.

The chain couples TRBV28 to TRBJ2-3; D might be TRBD2 (5 bases). The CDR3 has 14 amino acids. V was trimmed by 4 bases and J by 5 bases, leaving 13 bases between them. CDR1 is MDHEN, CDR2 SYDVKM, per germline. CDR3 residues: CASSSSGGKDTQYF. The CDR3 nucleotides read TGTGCCAGCAGTTCCAGCGGAGGCAAAGATACGCAGTATTTT.

The chain combines TRBV4-1 with TRBJ2-5; D perhaps matches TRBD2 (5 bases). This CDR3 has 16 amino acids. With 1 base removed from V and 0 bases from J, the gap between germline ends came to 12 bases. Germline-derived CDR1 and CDR2 are MGHRA and YSYEKL. The CDR3 region is CASSQVGRGYQETQYF. The CDR3 DNA is TGCGCCAGCAGCCAAGTGGGTCGCGGGTACCAAGAGACCCAGTACTTC.

The genes are TRBV18 and TRBJ2-1; 10 bases match TRBD2. There are 16 residues in the CDR3. Losses at the gene ends were 0 bases for V and 10 bases for J; bases not matched to a gene: 9. CDR1 is KGHSH, CDR2 LQKENI, per germline. CDR3: CASSPPSLAGVGEQFF. CDR3 DNA sequence: TGTGCCAGCTCACCACCGAGCCTAGCGGGGGTTGGGGAGCAGTTCTTC.

The rearrangement uses TRBV11-2 and TRBJ2-2; perhaps TRBD2 as D (5 bases). V was clipped by 9 bases and J by 0 bases, with 14 bases between them. The CDR3 extends over 15 amino acids. Per the germline V gene, CDR1 is SGHAT and CDR2 is FQNNGV. CDR3 sequence (DNA): TGTGCCAGTTACGGGGAATTTGCGAACACCGGGGAGCTGTTTTTT. Translation: CASYGEFANTGELFF.

The chain uses TRBV18 and TRBJ1-2, with 10 bases fitting TRBD1. Germline CDR1 and CDR2: KGHSH and LQKENI. The CDR3 has 17 amino acids. J was trimmed by 7 bases and V by 5 bases; bases with no gene match: 16. The CDR3 sequence is CASSSTTGTGEGVGYTF. In DNA form, the CDR3 reads TGTGCCAGCTCATCAACGACCGGGACAGGGGAAGGAGTTGGCTACACCTTC.

The rearrangement links TRBV4-2 to TRBJ2-5, with TRBD2 identical over 9 bases. CDR3 length: 17 residues. Looked up from germline, CDR1 is LGHNA and CDR2 is YNFKEQ. V lost 2 bases, J lost 3 bases, and 10 bases stayed unmatched. CDR3 amino acids: CASSQTAAGLAEETQYF. In DNA form, the CDR3 reads TGTGCCAGCAGCCAAACCGCAGCGGGACTAGCAGAAGAGACCCAGTACTTC.

This chain uses TRBV28 with TRBJ2-3, with TRBD2 matching 9 bases. The germline gives CDR1 MDHEN, CDR2 SYDVKM. This CDR3 is 17 amino acids long. Trimming cost V 1 base and J 4 bases; bases outside gene matches: 9. The CDR3, as DNA: TGTGCCAGCAGTTTATCGCCGGGGCTAGCGGGGCCAGATACGCAGTATTTT. Translating it yields CASSLSPGLAGPDTQYF.

The rearrangement uses TRBV2 and TRBJ2-7; D unclear. V lost 3 bases, J lost 4 bases, and 7 bases lay in between. The CDR3 is 12 amino acids. Germline V gene lookup returns CDR1 SNHLY and CDR2 FYNNEI. This chain's CDR3 is CASSETSYEQYF. The CDR3 DNA reads TGTGCCAGCAGTGAGACTTCATACGAGCAGTACTTC.

The rearrangement uses TRBV18 and TRBJ2-3, with 9 bases lining up with TRBD1. The germline gives CDR1 KGHSH, CDR2 LQKENI. The V segment lost 2 bases and the J segment 5 bases; nucleotides outside the gene matches: 5. This CDR3 has 15 residues. This chain's CDR3 is CASSPSGQGRDTQYF. CDR3 nucleotides: TGTGCCAGCTCACCATCGGGACAGGGAAGAGATACGCAGTATTTT.

The chain uses TRBV7-9 and TRBJ1-1; a weak D match, TRBD1 (5 bases). Germline CDR1 SEHNR, CDR2 FQNEAQ (reference sequence). V lost 5 bases to trimming and J lost 1 base, with 14 bases between them. This CDR3 is 15 amino acids long. The CDR3 DNA is TGTGCCAGCAGCCCGGGGGGTCAGGGGAACACTGAAGCTTTCTTT. It translates to CASSPGGQGNTEAFF.

This clone was seen a single time. The chain uses TRBV5-4 and TRBJ1-2; the D is unclear. This CDR3 contains 14 residues. Germline-derived CDR1 and CDR2 are SGHNT and YYREEE (reference sequence). Trimming took 4 bases from V and 0 from J, leaving 10 bases between them. CDR3 amino acids: CASSLHPANYGYTF. The DNA of the CDR3 is TGTGCCAGCAGCCTACATCCAGCTAACTATGGCTACACCTTC.

The V and J genes are TRBV28 and TRBJ2-7; 12 nucleotides line up with TRBD2. The germline CDR1 and CDR2 sequences are MDHEN and SYDVKM. The junction had 10 bases not matched to a gene; V was cut back by 0 bases and J by 7 bases. This CDR3 has 17 amino acids. CDR3 sequence: CASSLWALAGGPGEQYF. The CDR3 DNA sequence: TGTGCCAGCAGTTTATGGGCCCTAGCGGGGGGGCCGGGGGAGCAGTACTTC.

The chain recombines TRBV18 with TRBJ1-5; 11 bases fit TRBD1. CDR1 KGHSH and CDR2 LQKENI come from the germline V gene. This CDR3 has 14 residues. The V gene end was trimmed by 6 bases and the J gene end by 5 bases; junction bases not matched to a gene: 3. Here the CDR3 DNA reads TGTGCCAGCTCCCGGACAGGGGGCGATCAGCCCCAGCATTTT. Residues: CASSRTGGDQPQHF. The entire variable domain, with the rest obtained from reference TRBV18 and TRBJ1-5, is as follows: NAGVMQNPRHLVRRRGQEARLRCSPMKGHSHVYWYRQLPEEGLKFMVYLQKENIIDESGMPKERFSAEFPKEGPSILRIQQVVRGDSAAYFCASSRTGGDQPQHFGDGTRLSIL.